These 8 T cell receptor beta chains were all obtained from the same sample, sequenced in a study of shared clonotypes between healthy human individuals. Some clones are missing from TCRdb's copy, which holds only in-frame ones; the method was immunoSEQ multiplex PCR. The sample carries some 2 million clones, approximately 94% recorded once. CD45RO-negative, CCR7-positively selected cells formed the naive CD8 fraction, excluding terminally differentiated effector memory CD45RA+ cells. Sequencing was done on a sample of naive CD8+ T cells sorted from blood. The receptors here all came from a man aged 18 to 30 in good health.

V is TRBV10-3 and J is TRBJ2-2, with D possibly TRBD2 on 6 matching bases. Germline V gene lookup returns CDR1 ENHRY and CDR2 SYGVKD. The V and J ends lost 3 bases and 3 bases respectively, with 17 bases between them. This CDR3 spans 17 amino acids. CDR3 region: CAISDPAEGTDTGELFF. CDR3 coding DNA: TGTGCCATCAGTGATCCAGCGGAGGGGACCGACACCGGGGAGCTGTTTTTT.

This clone was seen once. V usage is TRBV5-3 and J usage is TRBJ2-2, with TRBD2 identical over 14 bases. TRBV5-3 is classed as an ORF, of uncertain function. This CDR3 region has 15 residues. Losses at the gene ends were 7 bases for V and 4 bases for J; bases not matched to a gene: 3. This CDR3 is CARGLAGGVTGELFF. The CDR3 bases are TGTGCCAGAGGACTAGCGGGAGGCGTCACCGGGGAGCTGTTTTTT.

The V call is TRBV28, the J call TRBJ2-2; possibly TRBD1 for D (5 bases). The germline V and J ends were trimmed by 5 bases and 4 bases, with 11 bases remaining between them. Germline CDR1 reads MDHEN; CDR2 reads SYDVKM. This CDR3 contains 14 residues. The CDR3 DNA sequence: TGTGCCAGCAGTCAGGACACCCCCACCGGGGAGCTGTTTTTT. It specifies CASSQDTPTGELFF.

This chain joins TRBV4-1 and TRBJ1-2; D gene uncertain. Germline-derived CDR1 and CDR2 are MGHRA and YSYEKL. This CDR3 spans 15 amino acids. V was trimmed by 2 bases and J by 3 bases, leaving 13 bases between them. The CDR3 loop reads CASSQSGGRDYGYTF. The CDR3 region has the DNA TGCGCCAGCAGCCAATCGGGAGGGAGGGACTATGGCTACACCTTC.

V usage is TRBV5-1 and J usage is TRBJ2-7; no reliable D call. Between the trimmed V and J ends, which lost 2 bases and 4 bases, there was a span of 16 bases. The CDR3 extends over 15 amino acids. Germline CDR1 and CDR2: SGHRS and YFSETQ. In DNA form, the CDR3 reads TGCGCCAGCAGCTTAACCCCTGGACCGACTTACGAGCAGTACTTC. This sequence encodes CASSLTPGPTYEQYF.

To note about this clone: At the DNA level, this CDR3 is encoded by other sequences in the same sample as well. The J gene is TRBJ1-1, the V gene TRBV27, with a weak D call TRBD1 (5 bases). CDR3 length: 13 amino acids. CDR1 MNHEY and CDR2 SMNVEV come from the germline V gene (reference sequence). V lost 3 bases and J 3 bases, leaving 8 bases between the germline ends. CDR3 DNA sequence: TGTGCCAGCAGTTTCGGGGGTTACACTGAAGCTTTCTTT. Protein sequence: CASSFGGYTEAFF.

This chain connects TRBV15 to TRBJ2-2, with TRBD2 matching 7 bases. The CDR3 loop spans 15 amino acids. J lost 4 bases, V lost 3 bases, and 5 bases had no gene match. Germline assignment: CDR1 LNHNV and CDR2 YYDKDF (reference sequence). The chain's CDR3 is CATSSGDYGTGELFF. The DNA for the CDR3 is TGTGCCACCAGCAGTGGGGACTACGGCACCGGGGAGCTGTTTTTT.

The chain uses TRBV9 and TRBJ2-7, with unresolved D. CDR3 length equals 15 residues. V was shortened by 6 bases and J by 3 bases, with 19 bases between the two germline ends. The germline V gene has CDR1 SGDLS and CDR2 YYNGEE. The CDR3 DNA reads as TGTGCCAGCACCCGTATGGCCGAAAGCCGCTACGAGCAGTACTTC. It yields the protein CASTRMAESRYEQYF.